One and the same sample provided the 18 T cell receptor beta chains below, sequenced in a study of blood T cells in healthy people across ages (dated by TCRdb to the mid-2010s). The protocol used for the library was 5' RACE. Sequencing was performed on an Illumina HiSeq 2500. A second PCR of roughly 6 to 11 cycles was performed with a sample-barcoded 5' primer and a J-beta primer mix. Using fastp trimming at Q25 and MiXCR clonotype assembly, TCRdb reanalyzed the public sequencing data and kept in-frame beta chains. Rows with a matching CDR3 protein are joined into one entry that keeps the most common DNA and genes. A total of around 870,000 distinct CDR3 sequences appear in this sample, under 35% of them only once. The ten most abundant clones make up approximately 15% of the sample. The sequencing sample was made of blood. The receptors originated from a woman of 80 years or more in good health.

This clonotype has a count of ten or more. The chain is built from TRBV5-1 and TRBJ2-7, with D perhaps TRBD1 (6 bases). The ends were cut back, 4 bases at V and 5 bases at J, with 16 bases in the middle. CDR1 and CDR2 (germline): SGHRS, YFSETQ. This CDR3 contains 14 residues. The chain's CDR3 is CASSVQQGPHEQYF. The CDR3 region has the DNA TGCGCCAGCAGCGTCCAACAGGGTCCACACGAGCAGTACTTC.

The chain employs TRBV14 and TRBJ2-7, with D unresolved. V was trimmed by 0 bases and J by 4 bases, leaving 4 bases between them. The germline gives CDR1 SGHDN, CDR2 FVKESK. This CDR3 contains 12 residues. CDR3 bases: TGTGCCAGCAGCCAAGAGCGGTACGAGCAGTACTTC. It translates to CASSQERYEQYF.

The chain links TRBV6-6 to TRBJ1-4; D remains unclear. Trimming took off 2 bases at V and 8 bases at J, with 9 bases between the two ends. CDR3 size: 13 residues. CDR1 is MNHNY, CDR2 SVGAGI, per germline (reference sequence). CDR3 loop: CASSYAGFEKLFF. Here the CDR3 DNA reads TGTGCCAGCAGTTACGCGGGGTTCGAAAAACTGTTTTTT.

This chain links TRBV11-2 with TRBJ2-1, with 13 bases that match TRBD2. Germline V gene sequence: CDR1 SGHAT, CDR2 FQNNGV. The trim removed 0 bases at V and 4 bases at J, leaving 9 bases unmatched. The CDR3 sequence is 19 residues long. CDR3 sequence (DNA): TGTGCCAGCAGCTTAGATCTGGGGACTAGCGGGGCTCTTTACAATGAGCAGTTCTTC. This codes for CASSLDLGTSGALYNEQFF.

The chain joins TRBV29-1 to TRBJ2-3; TRBD2 matches 8 bases. The CDR3 has 13 residues. Germline CDR1 SQVTM, CDR2 ANQGSEA. J gave up 5 bases and V 4 bases, and 5 bases lay outside the gene matches. CDR3 DNA sequence: TGCAGCGTTGGGAAGCGGGGGTTAGATACGCAGTATTTT. This gives the protein CSVGKRGLDTQYF.

This clonotype has at least ten counts. The V gene is TRBV5-1, the J gene TRBJ2-5; either TRBD1 or TRBD2 may supply D (6 bases each). Germline loops: CDR1 SGHRS, CDR2 YFSETQ. Trimming took 1 base from V and 5 from J, leaving 15 bases between them. This CDR3 contains 15 residues. CDR3 in amino acids: CASSLTSGAFETQYF. CDR3 DNA: TGCGCCAGCAGCTTGACCTCGGGGGCCTTTGAGACCCAGTACTTC. Full variable domain (outside the CDR3, taken from reference TRBV5-1 and TRBJ2-5): KAGVTQTPRYLIKTRGQQVTLSCSPISGHRSVSWYQQTPGQGLQFLFEYFSETQRNKGNFPGRFSGRQFSNSRSEMNVSTLELGDSALYLCASSLTSGAFETQYFGPGTRLLVL.

With regard to this clonotype: A much more abundant neighbour one base away suggests this may be a read error. V gene TRBV30 combines with J gene TRBJ2-4, with 12 bases matching TRBD2. Germline values: CDR1 GTSNPN, CDR2 SVGIG (reference sequence). The CDR3 runs 17 residues. The CDR3: CAWSVLRTSGDKNIHYF. Written as DNA, the CDR3 is TGTGCCTGGAGTGTACTCCGGACTAGCGGGGACAAAAACATTCACTACTTC.

This rearrangement joins TRBV7-9 to TRBJ1-2; TRBD1 matches 7 bases. V trimming: 5 bases; J trimming: 8 bases; junction bases outside the gene matches: 5. The CDR3 extends over 12 amino acids. Germline V gives CDR1 SEHNR, CDR2 FQNEAQ (reference sequence). In DNA form, the CDR3 reads TGTGCCAGCAGCCTCCACAGGGGCGGCTACACCTTC. Its protein product is CASSLHRGGYTF.

This clonotype was recorded at least ten times. The CDR3 DNA reads as TGCAGTGAGGAGCGGGGGAACAATGAGCAGTTCTTC. This translates into CSEERGNNEQFF. The rearrangement uses TRBV20-1 and TRBJ2-1; 8 nucleotides align to TRBD2. The CDR3 runs 12 residues. Losses at the gene ends were 7 bases for V and 5 bases for J; bases not matched to a gene: 4. Germline V gene sequence: CDR1 DFQATT, CDR2 SNEGSKA (reference sequence).

This clonotype appeared a few times. A single base separates this from a much larger clone, so it may be a read error. The chain combines TRBV20-1 with TRBJ2-5; D is unclear. The germline V and J ends were trimmed by 0 bases and 11 bases, with 25 bases remaining between them. This CDR3 is built from 16 residues. Germline assignment: CDR1 DFQATT and CDR2 SNEGSKA (reference sequence). The CDR3 sequence: CSARDPAISPYNEQYF. The CDR3 DNA sequence: TGCAGTGCTAGAGATCCAGCGATTTCCCCCTACAATGAGCAGTACTTC.

The chain uses TRBV7-2 and TRBJ2-1; D uncertain. V gave up 5 bases and J gave up 7 bases, with 12 bases separating them. Germline CDR1 and CDR2: SGHTA and FQGNSA. The CDR3 contains 13 residues. Here the CDR3 DNA reads TGTGCCAGCAGCCCCCCTCAAGGAAATGAGCAGTTCTTC. Its protein product is CASSPPQGNEQFF. Filled out from reference TRBV7-2 and TRBJ2-1, the complete variable domain reads GAGVSQSPSNKVTEKGKDVELRCDPISGHTALYWYRQSLGQGLEFLIYFQGNSAPDKSGLPSDRFSAERTGGSVSTLTIQRTQQEDSAVYLCASSPPQGNEQFFGPGTRLTVL.

Many counts were recorded for this clonotype. This sequence joins TRBV5-1 and TRBJ2-5, with TRBD1 as a possible D gene (7 bases). This CDR3 contains 16 residues. Trimming cost V 0 bases and J 1 base, with 13 bases left between them. Germline V gene sequence: CDR1 SGHRS, CDR2 YFSETQ. In DNA, the CDR3 is TGCGCCAGCAGCTTGGGGGGCGGGGACAGCCAAGAGACCCAGTACTTC. As protein: CASSLGGGDSQETQYF.

This sequence joins TRBV7-2 and TRBJ1-1; D ambiguous. The CDR3 covers 15 residues. V lost 5 bases and J 4 bases, leaving 17 bases between the germline ends. CDR1 is SGHTA, CDR2 FQGNSA, per germline. The CDR3 sequence: CASSTRRKDATEAFF. The CDR3 DNA follows: TGTGCCAGCAGCACGAGAAGGAAGGATGCCACTGAAGCTTTCTTT. Based on the CDR3 plus reference TRBV7-2 and TRBJ1-1, the full variable domain is GAGVSQSPSNKVTEKGKDVELRCDPISGHTALYWYRQSLGQGLEFLIYFQGNSAPDKSGLPSDRFSAERTGGSVSTLTIQRTQQEDSAVYLCASSTRRKDATEAFFGQGTRLTVV.

This chain connects TRBV27 to TRBJ2-7; no definite D call. Germline loops: CDR1 MNHEY, CDR2 SMNVEV (reference sequence). The CDR3 has 15 amino acids. The V and J ends lost 7 bases and 7 bases respectively, with 23 bases between them. The CDR3 spells CASKGLRPSYNEQYF. Here the CDR3 DNA reads TGTGCCAGCAAGGGTTTGCGGCCCTCCTACAATGAGCAGTACTTC.

This clonotype was detected many times. The rearrangement links TRBV5-1 to TRBJ2-7; 12 nucleotides agree with TRBD1. Looked up from germline, CDR1 is SGHRS and CDR2 is YFSETQ. The junction had 4 bases not matched to a gene; V was cut back by 0 bases and J by 6 bases. The CDR3 consists of 15 residues. This CDR3 reads CASSLEPGQGAEQYF. The CDR3 DNA reads TGCGCCAGCAGCTTGGAACCGGGACAGGGGGCCGAGCAGTACTTC.

This clonotype has more than one count but fewer than ten. The chain carries TRBV18 and TRBJ2-1; 7 bases fit TRBD1. The J call may be faulty, since TRBJ2-7 better matches the DNA end. The CDR3 sequence is 16 residues long. The germline V gene encodes CDR1 KGHSH and CDR2 LQKENI. This CDR3 is CASSSRTGRSYNEQYF. In DNA form, the CDR3 reads TGTGCCAGCTCATCCCGGACAGGCCGCTCCTACAATGAGCAGTACTTC.

This clonotype turned up a few times. The chain joins TRBV2 to TRBJ2-5, with 8 bases lining up with TRBD2. The closer fit of TRBJ2-1 to the DNA end suggests the J call may be wrong. This CDR3 is built from 16 residues. Germline-derived CDR1 and CDR2 are SNHLY and FYNNEI. The CDR3 DNA sequence: TGTGCCAGCATTGGCGGGGGGCCGCGGTACCAAGAGACCCAGTTCTTC. It codes for CASIGGGPRYQETQFF.

V usage is TRBV6-2 or TRBV6-3 and J usage is TRBJ1-5; tentative D call: TRBD1 (5 bases). The CDR3 has 13 residues. CDR1 and CDR2 from the germline V gene are MNHEY and SVGEGT. Trimming pared 7 bases from V and 6 bases from J, leaving 13 bases between. The CDR3 DNA follows: TGTGCCAGCAATAGGGGATCGGTTCAGCCCCAGCATTTT. This codes for CASNRGSVQPQHF.